A single sample is the source of the 18 T cell receptor beta chains below, sequenced in a study of cytomegalovirus exposure and HLA in healthy donors. The PCR was carried out with 60 Vbeta primers and 13 Jbeta primers. This table comes from immunoSEQ multiplex PCR, and its TCRdb copy is limited to in-frame clones, with some not included. The sample carries about 190,000 clones, 60% to 80% recorded once. Sequencing was done on a sample of PBMCs. These receptors came from a woman in her thirties in good health and CMV-seropositive.

This clone has just a few counts. The genes are TRBV19 and TRBJ2-7; 7 nucleotides agree with TRBD2. V shed 7 bases and J 2 bases; nucleotides not matched to a gene: 14. Per the germline V gene, CDR1 is LNHDA and CDR2 is SQIVND (reference sequence). This CDR3 has 16 amino acids. CDR3 bases: TGTGCCAGTATACCACTCCGGGCTAGCGGACCCTACGAGCAGTACTTC. It encodes CASIPLRASGPYEQYF.

This clone was observed a handful of times. The V call is TRBV10-1, the J call TRBJ1-5; TRBD1 aligns across 8 bases. CDR1 WNHNN and CDR2 SYGVQD come from the germline V gene (reference sequence). The V gene end was trimmed by 0 bases and the J gene end by 3 bases; junction bases not matched to a gene: 13. The CDR3 spans 19 residues. This chain's CDR3 is CASSESMQGARSHNQPQHF. CDR3 DNA: TGCGCCAGCAGTGAGTCGATGCAGGGGGCTCGTTCCCACAATCAGCCCCAGCATTTT.

V usage is TRBV28 and J usage is TRBJ1-4; D may be TRBD1 (5 bases). Germline V lookup: CDR1 MDHEN, CDR2 SYDVKM. V lost 1 base, J lost 5 bases, and 14 bases lay in between. This CDR3 comprises 16 residues. The CDR3 protein is CASSLFGGRENEKLFF. DNA of the CDR3: TGTGCCAGCAGTTTATTTGGCGGCAGGGAAAATGAAAAACTGTTTTTT.

The rearrangement uses TRBV5-3 and TRBJ2-7; 7 bases align to TRBD1. TRBV5-3 is marked as an open reading frame, function uncertain. Trimming at V came to 4 bases and at J to 2 bases, leaving 6 bases not matched to a gene. The CDR3 contains 14 residues. Written as DNA, the CDR3 is TGTGCCAGAAGCCTACAGGGGACAACCTACGAGCAGTACTTC. Amino acids: CARSLQGTTYEQYF.

This clone was picked up one time. V is TRBV6-6 and J is TRBJ1-2; no reliable D call. CDR3 length equals 13 residues. V was cut by 3 bases and J by 3 bases, with 8 bases left in between. CDR1 and CDR2 from the germline V gene are MNHNY and SVGAGI (reference sequence). CDR3 nucleotide sequence: TGTGCCAGCAGTTATAGAACGGACTATGGCTACACCTTC. It is translated as CASSYRTDYGYTF.

This sequence joins TRBV27 and TRBJ2-7, with no clear D. This CDR3 region has 16 residues. V was clipped by 1 base and J by 0 bases, with 13 bases between them. The germline gives CDR1 MNHEY, CDR2 SMNVEV (reference sequence). CDR3 in amino acids: CASSLFGRADSYEQYF. The CDR3 region has the DNA TGTGCCAGCAGTTTATTCGGTCGCGCGGACTCCTACGAGCAGTACTTC.

This rearrangement joins TRBV6-1 to TRBJ2-5, with TRBD2 matching 7 bases. Looked up from germline, CDR1 is MNHNS and CDR2 is SASEGT. The CDR3 is 14 amino acids. J gave up 4 bases and V 8 bases, and 10 bases lay outside the gene matches. The CDR3 bases are TGTGCCAGCCTGAGGGGAGGGCCACGAGAGACCCAGTACTTC. Encoded protein: CASLRGGPRETQYF.

V and J are TRBV5-1 and TRBJ2-2; the D gene is possibly TRBD2 (6 bases). CDR3 size: 14 residues. Germline V gene data show CDR1 as SGHRS and CDR2 as YFSETQ. V was cut by 10 bases and J by 0 bases, with 13 bases left in between. CDR3 amino acids: CACGEAANTGELFF. For the CDR3, the DNA is TGCGCCTGCGGGGAGGCGGCGAACACCGGGGAGCTGTTTTTT.

A few counts support this clone. The chain employs TRBV15 and TRBJ2-1, with a weak D call TRBD2 (6 bases). Germline V lookup: CDR1 LNHNV, CDR2 YYDKDF (reference sequence). V shed 7 bases and J shed 4 bases, with 20 bases lying between them. CDR3 length: 16 amino acids. This chain's CDR3 is CATTGVGGTQYNEQFF. CDR3 DNA: TGTGCCACCACAGGAGTCGGCGGGACCCAGTACAATGAGCAGTTCTTC. The whole variable domain, filled in from reference TRBV15 and TRBJ2-1, reads DAMVIQNPRYQVTQFGKPVTLSCSQTLNHNVMYWYQQKSSQAPKLLFHYYDKDFNNEADTPDNFQSRRPNTSFCFLDIRSPGLGDTAMYLCATTGVGGTQYNEQFFGPGTRLTVL.

The rearrangement uses TRBV27 and TRBJ1-1; D perhaps matches TRBD1 (6 bases). The CDR3 spans 13 residues. Trimming removed 5 bases at V and 8 bases at J, with 15 bases between. The germline gives CDR1 MNHEY, CDR2 SMNVEV (reference sequence). CDR3 nucleotide sequence: TGTGCCAGCAGTCTTACCGTTACAGGGGAAGCTTTCTTT. Protein sequence: CASSLTVTGEAFF.

This clone appeared a few times. The genes are TRBV6-1 and TRBJ1-2, with 7 positions matching TRBD1. This CDR3 comprises 13 residues. V was clipped by 6 bases and J by 2 bases; unmatched bases: 3. The V gene's germline CDR1 is MNHNS and CDR2 SASEGT. CDR3 sequence: CASSWDRNYGYTF. In nucleotides, the CDR3 is TGTGCCAGCAGCTGGGACAGAAACTATGGCTACACCTTC.

The genes are TRBV29-1 and TRBJ1-2; no firm D call. V lost 7 bases and J lost 2, with 11 bases in between. This CDR3 has 12 amino acids. Germline loops: CDR1 SQVTM, CDR2 ANQGSEA. The CDR3 DNA follows: TGCAGCGCCCGCGACGGGAACTATGGCTACACCTTC. This translates into CSARDGNYGYTF. Full variable domain (rest looked up from reference TRBV29-1 and TRBJ1-2): SAVISQKPSRDICQRGTSLTIQCQVDSQVTMMFWYRQQPGQSLTLIATANQGSEATYESGFVIDKFPISRPNLTFSTLTVSNMSPEDSSIYLCSARDGNYGYTFGSGTRLTVV.

The chain uses TRBV7-2 and TRBJ2-1; D is undetermined. CDR1 is SGHTA, CDR2 FQGNSA, per germline. The CDR3 runs to 13 residues. V was shortened by 7 bases and J by 2 bases, with 9 bases between the two germline ends. The CDR3 sequence is CASTLEPYNEQFF. The CDR3 DNA follows: TGTGCCAGCACCCTTGAGCCCTACAATGAGCAGTTCTTC.

This chain connects TRBV28 to TRBJ1-1; 7 bases are shared with TRBD1. Trimming removed 5 bases from V and 0 bases from J; junction bases left unmatched: 12. In germline, CDR1 is MDHEN, CDR2 SYDVKM. The CDR3 sequence is 17 residues long. As DNA, the CDR3 is TGTGCCAGCAGTCAGTTAGAGGGGGCTGTGATGAACACTGAAGCTTTCTTT. Its translation: CASSQLEGAVMNTEAFF.

This chain links TRBV11-2 with TRBJ2-1; TRBD1 might be the D (5 bases). The CDR3 sequence is 13 residues long. Trimming cost V 5 bases and J 8 bases, with 13 bases left between them. Germline V gene lookup returns CDR1 SGHAT and CDR2 FQNNGV. This CDR3 reads CASSKRQGDEQFF. The DNA for the CDR3 is TGTGCCAGCAGCAAGAGGCAGGGCGATGAGCAGTTCTTC.

This rearrangement joins TRBV9 to TRBJ2-1, with 10 bases aligning to TRBD2. Germline values: CDR1 SGDLS, CDR2 YYNGEE. After removal of 0 bases from V and 9 bases from J, the junction contained 6 bases not matched to a gene. The CDR3 extends over 15 amino acids. The CDR3, as DNA: TGTGCCAGCAGCGTAGTGGCTAGCGGGAGCATTGAGCAGTTCTTC. Its protein is CASSVVASGSIEQFF.

This rearrangement joins TRBV11-3 to TRBJ2-1; 11 nucleotides agree with TRBD2. The junction had 1 base not matched to a gene; V was cut back by 1 base and J by 2 bases. The CDR3 has 16 residues. CDR1 SGHNT and CDR2 YENEEA come from the germline V gene. The CDR3 nucleotides are TGTGCCAGCAGCTTAGGTAGCGGGAGGGCCTACAATGAGCAGTTCTTC. As protein: CASSLGSGRAYNEQFF.

This clone came up a few times. The chain combines TRBV28 with TRBJ2-6; D is unresolved. The CDR3 totals 14 residues. V lost 4 bases to trimming and J lost 0 bases, with 4 bases between them. Germline-derived CDR1 and CDR2 are MDHEN and SYDVKM. The CDR3 is CASSYSSGANVLTF. As DNA, the CDR3 is TGTGCCAGCAGTTACAGCTCTGGGGCCAACGTCCTGACTTTC.